This entry features one T cell receptor beta chain sequence. The data belong to a study of blood T cell repertoires in COVID-19. This CDR3 has 17 amino acids. The germline V gene encodes CDR1 SGHRS and CDR2 YFSETQ. Losses at the gene ends were 4 bases for V and 0 bases for J; bases not matched to a gene: 8. The repertoire was sequenced with immunoSEQ multiplex PCR; TCRdb's copy has only in-frame clones and lacks some. This sample has 110,000 to 150,000 clones, with around 90% found just once. Sequencing was carried out using peripheral blood. The V and J genes are TRBV5-1 and TRBJ1-4; 8 bases fit TRBD1. This TCR was recovered from a man between 65 and 85 years old with acute or convalescent COVID-19. CDR3 residues: CASSPSGTGTTNEKLFF. CDR3 in DNA: TGCGCCAGCAGCCCGTCCGGGACAGGAACAACTAATGAAAAACTGTTTTTT.